This entry lists 10 T cell receptor beta chains sequenced from one sample in a study of OX40 agonist ivuxolimab in advanced cancers. Produced via immunoSEQ multiplex PCR; TCRdb's table is partial and in-frame only. The table records 70,000 to 75,000 clones, roughly four fifths of them present only once. Source: CD4+ or CD8+ T cells sorted from blood, taken in a trial of the OX40 agonist ivuxolimab. The receptors here all came from an adult with an advanced solid tumor such as melanoma, head and neck, liver or kidney cancer.

The J gene is TRBJ2-1, the V gene TRBV4-1; 7 bases are a match to TRBD1. Germline V gene lookup returns CDR1 MGHRA and CDR2 YSYEKL. The junction had 7 bases not matched to a gene; V was cut back by 1 base and J by 7 bases. CDR3 length: 15 residues. CDR3 DNA sequence: TGCGCCAGCAGCCAAGTCGACAGGGAAAAAAATGAGCAGTTCTTC. Translation gives CASSQVDREKNEQFF.

The rearrangement links TRBV28 to TRBJ2-5; D ambiguous. CDR3 length: 12 residues. Germline CDR1 is MDHEN and CDR2 is SYDVKM. V was cut by 2 bases and J by 4 bases, with 5 bases left in between. The CDR3 region is CASSLNTETQYF. The CDR3 DNA reads as TGTGCCAGCAGTTTAAACACAGAGACCCAGTACTTC.

Notes on this clone: One junction end does not reproduce the germline sequence, and a read error may be involved. V and J are TRBV7-2 and TRBJ2-4, with 7 bases aligning to TRBD1. This CDR3 is 13 amino acids long. Germline V lookup: CDR1 SGHTA, CDR2 FQGNSA. The CDR3 here is CASSLDSPTGINF. The CDR3 DNA sequence: TGTGCCAGCAGCTTAGATTCACCGACAGGGATTAACTTC.

The CDR3 DNA reads TGTGCCAGCAGCACTAGACTAGCAGGAGGCAATGAGCAGTTCTTC. Amino acids: CASSTRLAGGNEQFF. V and J are TRBV5-6 and TRBJ2-1; TRBD2 matches 7 bases. CDR1 and CDR2 (germline): SGHDT, YYEEEE. This CDR3 spans 15 amino acids. The J segment lost 6 bases and the V segment lost 4 bases, leaving 10 bases of the junction unmatched.

This clone showed up just once. The V gene is TRBV5-6, the J gene TRBJ2-1, with 7 bases identical to TRBD1. Germline V gene lookup returns CDR1 SGHDT and CDR2 YYEEEE. V lost 2 bases and J lost 4; bases outside the gene matches: 9. The CDR3 has 16 amino acids. CDR3 region: CASSFIDRVLYNEQFF. The CDR3 region has the DNA TGTGCCAGCAGCTTCATCGACAGGGTATTGTACAATGAGCAGTTCTTC.

V and J are TRBV5-1 and TRBJ2-7; 9 bases fit TRBD1. This CDR3 comprises 15 residues. Germline V gene data show CDR1 as SGHRS and CDR2 as YFSETQ. V shed 0 bases, J shed 5 bases, and the junction held 6 bases outside the gene matches. DNA for the CDR3: TGCGCCAGCAGCTTGGGGGGGACAGGGTTCCACGAGCAGTACTTC. It yields the protein CASSLGGTGFHEQYF.

The CDR3 protein is CASSSGLNNEQFF. CDR3 nucleotides: TGTGCCAGCAGCTCCGGACTTAATAATGAGCAGTTCTTC. This rearrangement joins TRBV7-7 to TRBJ2-1; D is possibly TRBD2 (5 bases). Trimming took 4 bases from V and 7 from J, leaving 11 bases between them. This CDR3 has 13 residues. The germline V gene encodes CDR1 SSHAT and CDR2 FNYEAQ (reference sequence).

The chain carries TRBV27 and TRBJ1-2; possible D gene TRBD1, 5 bases. CDR3 length equals 15 residues. The V gene lost 3 bases and the J gene lost 1 base, with 12 bases spanning the gap. In germline, CDR1 is MNHEY, CDR2 SMNVEV (reference sequence). The CDR3 here is CASSLVAGGNYGYTF. The CDR3, as DNA: TGTGCCAGCAGTTTGGTTGCTGGGGGTAACTATGGCTACACCTTC.

The V call is TRBV4-3, the J call TRBJ2-5; 10 nucleotides agree with TRBD1. The CDR3 spans 17 residues. CDR1 LGHNA and CDR2 YSLEER come from the germline V gene. V was clipped by 4 bases and J by 4 bases; unmatched bases: 12. CDR3 amino acids: CASSRRLSGTGVETQYF. Written as DNA, the CDR3 is TGCGCCAGCAGCCGGCGTCTCTCCGGGACAGGGGTAGAGACCCAGTACTTC.

The chain links TRBV28 to TRBJ2-7, with TRBD1 identical over 7 bases. This CDR3 comprises 16 residues. Looked up from germline, CDR1 is MDHEN and CDR2 is SYDVKM. V lost 4 bases to trimming and J lost 3 bases; unmatched junction nucleotides: 12. The CDR3: CASSSAQGYPFYEQYF. The CDR3 nucleotides read TGTGCCAGCAGTTCCGCACAGGGGTACCCTTTCTACGAGCAGTACTTC.